The sample holds one count of the clone carrying this T cell receptor beta chain. V was trimmed by 6 bases and J by 3 bases, leaving 17 bases between them. The CDR3 has 16 amino acids. The germline CDR1 and CDR2 sequences are KGHSH and LQKENI. Using immunoSEQ multiplex PCR, the repertoire was profiled, and TCRdb retains in-frame clones only, with some absent. The data hold fewer than 250,000 clones, with roughly nine tenths observed a single time. This sample was included in a study of blood T cell repertoires in COVID-19. The chain links TRBV18 to TRBJ1-4; D is unclear. The sequenced material came from peripheral blood. This TCR was sampled from a man aged 25-40 years with acute or convalescent COVID-19. The CDR3 bases are TGTGCCAGCTCCACCCACCCGGGAAGGGCTAATGAAAAACTGTTTTTT. Translated: CASSTHPGRANEKLFF.